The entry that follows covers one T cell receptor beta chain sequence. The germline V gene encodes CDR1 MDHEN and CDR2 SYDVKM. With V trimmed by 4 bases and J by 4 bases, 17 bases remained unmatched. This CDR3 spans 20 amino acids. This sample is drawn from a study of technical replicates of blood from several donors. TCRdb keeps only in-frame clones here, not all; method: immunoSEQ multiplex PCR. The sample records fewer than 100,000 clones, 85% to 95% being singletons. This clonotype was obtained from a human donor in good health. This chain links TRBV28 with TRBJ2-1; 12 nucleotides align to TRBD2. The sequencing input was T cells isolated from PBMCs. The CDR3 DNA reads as TGTGCCAGCAGTTCGATACTAGCGGGGGGTCCCATTATACTTTACAATGAGCAGTTCTTC. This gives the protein CASSSILAGGPIILYNEQFF. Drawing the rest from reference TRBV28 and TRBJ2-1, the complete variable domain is DVKVTQSSRYLVKRTGEKVFLECVQDMDHENMFWYRQDPGLGLRLIYFSYDVKMKEKGDIPEGYSVSREKKERFSLILESASTNQTSMYLCASSSILAGGPIILYNEQFFGPGTRLTVL.